Below are 27 T cell receptor beta chains sequenced from a single sample in a study of T cells expressing NK-cell markers. TCRdb re-called the 5' RACE reads and gives one entry per CDR3 protein, without DNA. This sample's table reports almost 450,000 distinct CDR3 sequences. Sequencing was performed on blood T cells: a sorted CD56 or NKG2C T cell subset, CD4+ or CD8+ T cells, or bulk PBMC T cells (not recorded which). The origin of the receptors is a woman between 18 and 70 years old in good health.

The J gene is TRBJ2-2, the V gene TRBV20-1; the TRBD2 assignment by TCRdb is unverifiable without DNA. The CDR3 extends over 15 amino acids. The germline V gene has CDR1 DFQATT and CDR2 SNEGSKA (reference sequence). The CDR3 sequence: CSATPAGTNTGELFF.

The V gene is TRBV29-1, the J gene TRBJ1-5. From germline, CDR1 is SQVTM and CDR2 ANQGSEA. CDR3 length: 14 amino acids. The CDR3 protein is CSVGGRGGNQPQYF.

The chain joins TRBV7-6 to TRBJ1-4; TCRdb picks TRBD1, but there is no DNA to check that call. Germline V gene lookup returns CDR1 SGHVS and CDR2 FNYEAQ. The CDR3 spans 15 residues. This chain's CDR3 is CASGDSAGVNEKLFF.

This chain joins TRBV3-1 and TRBJ1-6; TCRdb's assignment of TRBD1 cannot be checked, as there is no DNA. Germline CDR1 reads LGHDT; CDR2 reads YNNKEL (reference sequence). There are 16 residues in the CDR3. The CDR3 reads CASSQRGQGRGSPLHF.

The CDR3 is CASSDETGGNEKLFF. The gene calls are TRBV6-1 and TRBJ1-4; TCRdb lists TRBD1, though no DNA is available to test this call. The germline V gene encodes CDR1 MNHNS and CDR2 SASEGT. CDR3 length equals 15 residues.

The rearrangement uses TRBV9 and TRBJ2-3. Looked up from germline, CDR1 is SGDLS and CDR2 is YYNGEE. The CDR3 contains 15 residues. The CDR3 protein is CASSVVWGSTDTQYF.

The rearrangement joins TRBV27 to TRBJ2-2; TCRdb calls TRBD1, which cannot be checked without DNA. Germline CDR1 and CDR2: MNHEY and SMNVEV (reference sequence). The CDR3 extends over 17 amino acids. The CDR3 loop reads CASSLSGTDTYTGELFF.

Here the CDR3 reads CASSPRGVGNTEAFF. This chain uses TRBV5-1 with TRBJ1-1; checking the TCRdb D call of TRBD1 is not possible without DNA. This CDR3 spans 15 amino acids. Germline CDR1 and CDR2: SGHRS and YFSETQ. Looking up the rest from reference TRBV5-1 and TRBJ1-1 gives the full variable domain: KAGVTQTPRYLIKTRGQQVTLSCSPISGHRSVSWYQQTPGQGLQFLFEYFSETQRNKGNFPGRFSGRQFSNSRSEMNVSTLELGDSALYLCASSPRGVGNTEAFFGQGTRLTVV.

The genes are TRBV5-1 and TRBJ2-2; as DNA is missing, the TRBD1 call by TCRdb cannot be tested. The CDR3 length is 15 residues. Germline V gives CDR1 SGHRS, CDR2 YFSETQ. CDR3 loop: CASSFTARGAGELFF.

The rearrangement uses TRBV7-2 and TRBJ2-3; the TCRdb D gene call, TRBD1, has no DNA to confirm it. CDR3 length: 15 amino acids. The V gene's germline CDR1 is SGHTA and CDR2 FQGNSA. CDR3 sequence reads: CASSLSGGATDTQYF. Full variable domain (missing parts from reference TRBV7-2 and TRBJ2-3): GAGVSQSPSNKVTEKGKDVELRCDPISGHTALYWYRQSLGQGLEFLIYFQGNSAPDKSGLPSDRFSAERTGGSVSTLTIQRTQQEDSAVYLCASSLSGGATDTQYFGPGTRLTVL.

The chain recombines TRBV5-1 with TRBJ2-1; absent DNA, TCRdb's TRBD2 call cannot be checked. This CDR3 contains 16 residues. Per germline, CDR1 SGHRS and CDR2 YFSETQ. CDR3 sequence reads: CASRVGLAVWDNEQFF.

The rearrangement uses TRBV20-1 and TRBJ2-7; there is no DNA to check the TCRdb D call of TRBD1. The CDR3 sequence is 15 residues long. Germline V gene lookup returns CDR1 DFQATT and CDR2 SNEGSKA (reference sequence). The CDR3 sequence is CSASSDRAISYEQYF.

The chain uses TRBV11-3 and TRBJ2-3; without DNA, the TCRdb call of TRBD1 cannot be checked. This CDR3 region has 15 residues. Germline V gene data show CDR1 as SGHNT and CDR2 as YENEEA. The CDR3 spells CASSVSWAPSDTQYF.

The gene calls are TRBV5-6 and TRBJ1-2. The CDR3 length is 14 residues. Germline values: CDR1 SGHDT, CDR2 YYEEEE. CDR3 residues: CASSSDYQSYGYTF.

This chain joins TRBV11-2 and TRBJ2-2; TCRdb's D call, TRBD1, is unchecked because there is no DNA. Per the germline V gene, CDR1 is SGHAT and CDR2 is FQNNGV. The CDR3 extends over 15 amino acids. The CDR3: CASSLNRGGTGELFF.

V usage is TRBV11-2 and J usage is TRBJ1-1; TCRdb calls TRBD1, which cannot be checked without DNA. Germline CDR1 reads SGHAT; CDR2 reads FQNNGV. The CDR3 totals 17 residues. CDR3 region: CASSTWTGANMNTEAFF.

V usage is TRBV3-1 and J usage is TRBJ2-1; TCRdb proposes TRBD1, but this gene call is untestable without DNA. This CDR3 spans 17 amino acids. The germline V gene encodes CDR1 LGHDT and CDR2 YNNKEL (reference sequence). CDR3 residues: CASSRTDTGKGGNEQFF.

The genes are TRBV15 and TRBJ2-5. Germline lookup yields CDR1 LNHNV and CDR2 YYDKDF (reference sequence). The CDR3 is 14 amino acids. CDR3 region: CATSRDVDGGSQYF.

The chain links TRBV7-9 to TRBJ2-2; checking the TCRdb D call of TRBD1 is not possible without DNA. Germline V lookup: CDR1 SEHNR, CDR2 FQNEAQ (reference sequence). The CDR3 is 16 residues long. This CDR3 reads CASSNGQGAGTGELFF.

The rearrangement links TRBV28 to TRBJ2-2. This CDR3 has 13 amino acids. Germline CDR1 is MDHEN and CDR2 is SYDVKM. CDR3 region: CASSLIGTGELFF.

This chain connects TRBV6-2 or TRBV6-3 to TRBJ2-1; TCRdb selects TRBD2, and the lack of DNA leaves this call unchecked. This CDR3 has 12 amino acids. CDR1 and CDR2 (germline): MNHEY, SVGEGT. The CDR3 protein is CASSGNRDEQFF.

CDR3 sequence reads: CASSQPPHEQYF. The chain combines TRBV28 with TRBJ2-7; TCRdb's D gene call, TRBD2, goes unchecked for lack of DNA. Germline V CDR1 and CDR2: MDHEN, SYDVKM. The CDR3 is 12 residues long.

The chain has TRBV7-7 and TRBJ2-2; TCRdb names TRBD2, which stays unverified in the absence of DNA. The CDR3 spans 13 residues. The V gene's germline CDR1 is SSHAT and CDR2 FNYEAQ (reference sequence). Here the CDR3 reads CASRPSSTGELFF.

The J gene is TRBJ2-1, the V gene TRBV30. CDR3 length: 11 residues. Germline CDR1 reads GTSNPN; CDR2 reads SVGIG (reference sequence). This CDR3 reads CAWRVHNEQFF.

V is TRBV20-1 and J is TRBJ2-1; no DNA is available, so the TRBD1 call from TCRdb remains unchecked. Per the germline V gene, CDR1 is DFQATT and CDR2 is SNEGSKA (reference sequence). The CDR3 runs 11 residues. CDR3 loop: CSAQGANEQFF.

The rearrangement links TRBV21-1 to TRBJ1-1; TCRdb returns TRBD1, unconfirmable since there is no DNA. TRBV21-1 is a listed pseudogene. The CDR3 is made up of 23 amino acids. The CDR3 loop is CASSKPSRDRGGSGSVLNTEAFF.

This chain joins TRBV12-3 or TRBV12-4 and TRBJ2-1; TCRdb calls TRBD2, which cannot be checked without DNA. CDR3 length: 16 residues. The CDR3: CASSQTNSSSYNEQFF.